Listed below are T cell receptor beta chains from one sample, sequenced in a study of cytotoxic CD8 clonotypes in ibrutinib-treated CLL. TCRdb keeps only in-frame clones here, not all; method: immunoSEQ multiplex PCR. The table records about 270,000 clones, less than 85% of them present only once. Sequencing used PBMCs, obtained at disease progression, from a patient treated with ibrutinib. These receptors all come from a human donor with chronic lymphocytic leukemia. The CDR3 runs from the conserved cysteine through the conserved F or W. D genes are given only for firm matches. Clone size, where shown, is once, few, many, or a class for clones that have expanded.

CDR3 DNA: TGTGCCAGCAGTGGGGGGTCAGGATTTTGGGACTATGGCTACACCTTC
CDR3 protein: CASSGGSGFWDYGYTF
V gene: TRBV2
D gene: NA
clone size: NA
J gene: TRBJ1-2

CDR3 DNA: TGTGCCAGAAGCTTGGCTTTCCGGGGGCTACGTGAAAAACTGTTTTTT
CDR3 protein: CARSLAFRGLREKLFF
V gene: TRBV5-3
D gene: NA
clone size: once
J gene: TRBJ1-4

CDR3 DNA: TGCGCCAGCAGCCAAGGCCCATGGACAGGGAAGAGGGGCACTGAAGCTTTCTTT
CDR3 protein: CASSQGPWTGKRGTEAFF
V gene: TRBV4-1
D gene: TRBD1
clone size: NA
J gene: TRBJ1-1

CDR3 DNA: TGTGCCAGCAGCCCCCCAGTTTATAGCGGGAGTGCAGATACGCAGTATTTT
CDR3 protein: CASSPPVYSGSADTQYF
V gene: TRBV7-9
D gene: TRBD2
clone size: NA
J gene: TRBJ2-3

CDR3 DNA: TGTGCCAGCAGCCCCTTTTCCTCAACGTCGACCCAGTACTTC
CDR3 protein: CASSPFSSTSTQYF
V gene: TRBV7-2
D gene: NA
clone size: NA
J gene: TRBJ2-5

CDR3 DNA: TGTGCCAGCAGATCACTGGGGGAATATGGCTACACCTTC
CDR3 protein: CASRSLGEYGYTF
V gene: TRBV6-5
D gene: NA
clone size: NA
J gene: TRBJ1-2

CDR3 DNA: TGTGCCAGCAGCTTAAACAGGTTATCCTACGAGCAGTACTTC
CDR3 protein: CASSLNRLSYEQYF
V gene: TRBV7-2
D gene: NA
clone size: NA
J gene: TRBJ2-7

CDR3 DNA: TGTGCCAGCAGCTTTCAACTAGCGGGACTAGATGCGCAGTATTTT
CDR3 protein: CASSFQLAGLDAQYF
V gene: TRBV11-2
D gene: TRBD2
clone size: NA
J gene: TRBJ2-3

CDR3 DNA: TGTGCCAGCAGCTCATGGACTTCGACCTACGAGCAGTACTTC
CDR3 protein: CASSSWTSTYEQYF
V gene: TRBV7-2
D gene: NA
clone size: NA
J gene: TRBJ2-7

CDR3 DNA: TGTGCCAGCAGCAACTTTCCCGTGCTAGCCCAAGAGACCCAGTACTTC
CDR3 protein: CASSNFPVLAQETQYF
V gene: TRBV7-9
D gene: NA
clone size: NA
J gene: TRBJ2-5

CDR3 DNA: TGTGCCAGTAGTATGGGTGACAGGGGTTGGGCTCAGCCCCAGCATTTT
CDR3 protein: CASSMGDRGWAQPQHF
V gene: TRBV19
D gene: TRBD1
clone size: NA
J gene: TRBJ1-5

CDR3 DNA: TGCGCCAGCAGCCAAGAACCGGAGTTAGCCAAAAACATTCAGTACTTC
CDR3 protein: CASSQEPELAKNIQYF
V gene: TRBV4-1
D gene: NA
clone size: NA
J gene: TRBJ2-4

CDR3 DNA: TGTGCCATCAGTGAGATGGGGACCCAGTACTTC
CDR3 protein: CAISEMGTQYF
V gene: TRBV10-3
D gene: NA
clone size: NA
J gene: TRBJ2-5

CDR3 DNA: TGTGCCAGCAGCTTGTTGGGGTTGGAGACCCAGTACTTC
CDR3 protein: CASSLLGLETQYF
V gene: TRBV11-2
D gene: NA
clone size: NA
J gene: TRBJ2-5

CDR3 DNA: TGTGCCAGCAGCTTAGAGGGGGCTTTAGTGGCGAACACTGAAGCTTTCTTT
CDR3 protein: CASSLEGALVANTEAFF
V gene: TRBV11-1
D gene: TRBD1
clone size: NA
J gene: TRBJ1-1

CDR3 DNA: TGTGCCAGTAGTCAGGGACAGGGGGCTCTGAACACTGAAGCTTTCTTT
CDR3 protein: CASSQGQGALNTEAFF
V gene: TRBV19
D gene: TRBD1
clone size: NA
J gene: TRBJ1-1

CDR3 DNA: TGCGCCAGCAGCCAAGTGGTAGCGGAGAGCTCCTACGAGCAGTACTTC
CDR3 protein: CASSQVVAESSYEQYF
V gene: TRBV4-1
D gene: NA
clone size: NA
J gene: TRBJ2-7

CDR3 DNA: TGTGCCAGCAGCCGAGACAGGGCGCCCAATCAGCCCCAGCATTTT
CDR3 protein: CASSRDRAPNQPQHF
V gene: TRBV6-1
D gene: TRBD1
clone size: NA
J gene: TRBJ1-5

CDR3 DNA: TGCAGCGCCCTGTACCCTGGACAGAGTAACTATGGCTACACCTTC
CDR3 protein: CSALYPGQSNYGYTF
V gene: TRBV29-1
D gene: NA
clone size: NA
J gene: TRBJ1-2

CDR3 DNA: TGTGCCAGCAGTAATACAGGGGTGTCCTACAATGAGCAGTTCTTC
CDR3 protein: CASSNTGVSYNEQFF
V gene: TRBV6-5
D gene: TRBD1
clone size: NA
J gene: TRBJ2-1

CDR3 DNA: TGCGCCAGCAGCCGCGGACTAGCGGGGAACCACGAGCAGTACTTC
CDR3 protein: CASSRGLAGNHEQYF
V gene: TRBV4-1
D gene: TRBD2
clone size: NA
J gene: TRBJ2-7

CDR3 DNA: TGTGCCAGCAGACGACAGGAAAACTATGGCTACACCTTC
CDR3 protein: CASRRQENYGYTF
V gene: TRBV27
D gene: NA
clone size: NA
J gene: TRBJ1-2

CDR3 DNA: TGTGCCAGCAGCTTAATAATTCTGACAGGGGGAGGCTCTGGGGCCAACGTCCTGACTTTC
CDR3 protein: CASSLIILTGGGSGANVLTF
V gene: TRBV7-3
D gene: TRBD1
clone size: NA
J gene: TRBJ2-6

CDR3 DNA: TGTGCCAGCAGCCCGCACTACTCCTACGAGCAGTACTTC
CDR3 protein: CASSPHYSYEQYF
V gene: TRBV7-9
D gene: NA
clone size: few
J gene: TRBJ2-7

CDR3 DNA: TGCGCCAGCAGTGAGTCTCTCTTCAGGGGGCCCGACGAGCAGTACTTC
CDR3 protein: CASSESLFRGPDEQYF
V gene: TRBV10-1
D gene: TRBD1
clone size: NA
J gene: TRBJ2-7

CDR3 DNA: TGTGCCAGCAGCCGAAGAGGGGGTTTAGGGGAGCTGTTTTTT
CDR3 protein: CASSRRGGLGELFF
V gene: TRBV7-8
D gene: NA
clone size: NA
J gene: TRBJ2-2

CDR3 DNA: TGCAGCGTTGGGGTATTGGGTCGACGTGGAAACACCATATATTTT
CDR3 protein: CSVGVLGRRGNTIYF
V gene: TRBV29-1
D gene: NA
clone size: NA
J gene: TRBJ1-3

CDR3 DNA: TGTGCCAGCAGTTACTGGGGACAGGGCTACGAGCAGTACTTC
CDR3 protein: CASSYWGQGYEQYF
V gene: TRBV6-6
D gene: TRBD1
clone size: NA
J gene: TRBJ2-7